These 8 T cell receptor beta chains originate from one sample sequenced in a study of control samples from healthy donors and cancer patients. TCRdb's table, derived via immunoSEQ multiplex PCR, lists solely in-frame clones and lacks some. Among about 150,000 clones listed, almost 90% were seen once. The sequenced sample consisted of blood. The receptors stem from a man in his late teens or twenties in good health.

The chain recombines TRBV27 with TRBJ1-1; D gene uncertain. With 3 bases removed from V and 1 base from J, the gap between germline ends came to 3 bases. The CDR3 runs 12 residues. Germline CDR1 MNHEY, CDR2 SMNVEV (reference sequence). CDR3 sequence: CASSFGNTEAFF. The CDR3 bases are TGTGCCAGCAGTTTCGGGAACACTGAAGCTTTCTTT.

This chain links TRBV5-6 with TRBJ1-2; 8 bases agree with TRBD1. V lost 4 bases to trimming and J lost 1 base; unmatched junction nucleotides: 6. Looked up from germline, CDR1 is SGHDT and CDR2 is YYEEEE. This CDR3 has 15 residues. The CDR3 sequence is CASSNDRGGNYGYTF. The CDR3 DNA sequence: TGTGCCAGCAGCAATGACAGGGGCGGTAACTATGGCTACACCTTC.

The genes are TRBV28 and TRBJ2-5; TRBD1 matches at 7 bases. The ends lost 3 bases at V and 2 bases at J; junction bases unmatched: 12. Germline CDR1 reads MDHEN; CDR2 reads SYDVKM. The CDR3 is 17 amino acids. The CDR3 protein is CASSFETPGTAQETQYF. In nucleotides, the CDR3 is TGTGCCAGCAGTTTTGAAACTCCCGGGACAGCACAAGAGACCCAGTACTTC. Variable domain in full (rest from reference TRBV28 and TRBJ2-5): DVKVTQSSRYLVKRTGEKVFLECVQDMDHENMFWYRQDPGLGLRLIYFSYDVKMKEKGDIPEGYSVSREKKERFSLILESASTNQTSMYLCASSFETPGTAQETQYFGPGTRLLVL.

This clone was seen just once. The CDR3 loop reads CASSQGPQGPGTDTQYF. As DNA, the CDR3 is TGTGCCAGCAGCCAGGGGCCACAGGGCCCCGGCACAGATACGCAGTATTTT. This chain uses TRBV3-1 (or the pseudogene TRBV3-2) with TRBJ2-3, with TRBD1 as a possible D gene (6 bases). Germline loops: CDR1 LGHDT, CDR2 YNNKEL (reference sequence). V lost 3 bases to trimming and J lost 1 base, with 17 bases between them. CDR3 length equals 17 residues.

The chain is built from TRBV5-1 and TRBJ2-2; TRBD2 matches 7 bases. Per germline, CDR1 SGHRS and CDR2 YFSETQ. Germline trimming cut 0 bases from V and 0 bases from J; bases unmatched to any gene: 5. The CDR3 runs 17 residues. The CDR3 coding sequence is TGCGCCAGCAGCTTGGGGAGCGGGGCCGCGAACACCGGGGAGCTGTTTTTT. Its translation: CASSLGSGAANTGELFF.

This chain links TRBV6-2 or TRBV6-3 with TRBJ1-5; maybe TRBD1 (5 bases). Trimming took off 5 bases at V and 6 bases at J, with 17 bases between the two ends. Germline CDR1 MNHEY, CDR2 SVGEGT. The CDR3 contains 15 residues. CDR3 nucleotide sequence: TGTGCCAGCAGTCTACCCGGGACCGAAGGTCAGCCCCAGCATTTT. It codes for CASSLPGTEGQPQHF.

V and J are TRBV5-1 and TRBJ2-2; D call uncertain. Deletions cut 3 bases from V and 2 bases from J, with 5 bases between. The length of the CDR3 is 13 residues. Per germline, CDR1 SGHRS and CDR2 YFSETQ. The CDR3 nucleotides read TGCGCCAGCAGCTGGGGAAACACCGGGGAGCTGTTTTTT. This gives the protein CASSWGNTGELFF.

V and J are TRBV14 and TRBJ1-5, with a possible D match to TRBD1 (5 bases). In germline, CDR1 is SGHDN, CDR2 FVKESK. Trimming pared 4 bases from V and 6 bases from J, leaving 13 bases between. The CDR3 is made up of 14 amino acids. CDR3 bases: TGTGCCAGCAGCCGCGGGGGATCGGGTCAGCCCCAGCATTTT. Protein product: CASSRGGSGQPQHF.